This TCR beta chain was profiled in a study of beta chain features in type 1 diabetes. As for the study in general: On cell yields, gender and age, patients and healthy donors were similar. General study results and limits: Healthy donors had naive, central memory and Treg TCRB repertoires that appeared less similar than those seen among patients. Type 1 diabetes patients had TCRB CDR3s that were shorter (moderately but significantly so) in all four CD4+ subsets.

The V end was cut by 2 bases, the J end by 8 bases, with 10 bases between. The CDR3 runs to 14 residues. Germline lookup yields CDR1 SNHLY and CDR2 FYNNEI. As to this clone: The antigen is unknown.

Sequencing targeted expressed TCRB transcripts, as all isolated RNA had been reverse transcribed. Method: immunoSEQ multiplex PCR; TCRdb's copy keeps in-frame clones and lacks some. The sample has 330,000 or so clones, 10% to 15% seen once. The sample consisted of naive CD4+ T cells from blood. The chain couples TRBV2 to TRBJ1-6; possibly TRBD1 for D (5 bases). The sequence was obtained from a woman younger than 35 with type 1 diabetes. The CDR3 DNA is TGTGCCAGCAGTGAACAGGGAAAGTATTCACCCCTCCACTTT. It is translated as CASSEQGKYSPLHF.